The 21 T cell receptor beta chains below were found in one sample sequenced in a study of regulatory T cells in long-lasting Graves disease. The sample's time point: newly diagnosed GD, antithyroid drugs for less than 3 months. Preparation of the TCR library used RNA extracted from PBMCs. iRepertoire HTBI primers and Arm-PCR of CDR3 regions built TCR beta libraries. TCRdb independently ran MiXCR on the multiplex PCR reads; one entry per CDR3 protein. The repertoire holds roughly 420,000 distinct CDR3 sequences, with roughly 15% as singletons. These records were also assigned to another study, of T cells in Graves' hyperthyroidism and ophthalmopathy.

The sequences come from peripheral blood mononuclear cells (PBMCs), collected at new diagnosis, from a patient treated with antithyroid drugs. The receptors originated from a woman aged 25 to 39 with Graves disease.

The chain combines TRBV20-1 with TRBJ1-2; no clear D gene. CDR1 is DFQATT and CDR2 is SNEGSKA in the germline V gene (reference sequence). CDR3 length: 15 amino acids. The V gene lost 1 base and the J gene lost 4 bases, with 16 bases spanning the gap. The CDR3 protein is CSARARDRVFYGYTF. CDR3 nucleotide sequence: TGCAGTGCTAGAGCCCGGGATAGGGTGTTCTATGGCTACACCTTC.

This clonotype has at least ten counts. This rearrangement joins TRBV7-2 to TRBJ2-1; 9 nucleotides match TRBD2. This CDR3 is 14 amino acids long. J gave up 8 bases and V 0 bases, and 2 bases lay outside the gene matches. CDR1 is SGHTA, CDR2 FQGNSA, per germline. CDR3 in DNA: TGTGCCAGCAGCTTAGCAATAGCGGGAGATGAGCAGTTCTTC. Its translation: CASSLAIAGDEQFF.

The V gene is TRBV11-1, the J gene TRBJ2-3; a weak D match, TRBD1 (6 bases). Germline V CDR1 and CDR2: SGHAT, FQDESV (reference sequence). The V end lost 3 bases, the J end lost 4 bases, and 17 bases lay between the germline ends. The CDR3 is 16 residues long. CDR3 loop: CASSFLDRGVADTQYF. The DNA for the CDR3 is TGTGCCAGCAGCTTCCTGGACAGAGGGGTTGCAGATACGCAGTATTTT.

This clonotype was detected ten times or more. This chain joins TRBV28 and TRBJ2-2, with D uncertain. V dropped 7 bases and J dropped 5 bases, with 11 bases sitting between them. The CDR3 has 13 amino acids. Germline values: CDR1 MDHEN, CDR2 SYDVKM. Here the CDR3 reads CASTRLRTGELFF. The CDR3 nucleotides are TGTGCCAGCACTAGGCTTAGGACCGGGGAGCTGTTTTTT.

At least ten counts were recorded for this clonotype. The chain combines TRBV18 with TRBJ2-1, with TRBD1 as a possible D gene (5 bases). V was clipped by 0 bases and J by 7 bases, with 7 bases between them. The V gene's germline CDR1 is KGHSH and CDR2 LQKENI. The CDR3 consists of 13 residues. The DNA of the CDR3 is TGTGCCAGCTCACCACCGAAGGGGAATGAGCAGTTCTTC. It is translated as CASSPPKGNEQFF. Drawing the rest from reference TRBV18 and TRBJ2-1, the complete variable domain is NAGVMQNPRHLVRRRGQEARLRCSPMKGHSHVYWYRQLPEEGLKFMVYLQKENIIDESGMPKERFSAEFPKEGPSILRIQQVVRGDSAAYFCASSPPKGNEQFFGPGTRLTVL.

The rearrangement links TRBV25-1 to TRBJ1-1; 10 bases align to TRBD1. V lost 3 bases and J lost 5; bases outside the gene matches: 6. Germline values: CDR1 MGHDK, CDR2 SYGVNS. The CDR3 totals 15 residues. CDR3 region: CASSDDRGRGTEAFF. The CDR3 region has the DNA TGTGCCAGCAGTGACGACAGGGGGCGCGGGACTGAAGCTTTCTTT.

At least ten counts were recorded for this clonotype. The gene calls are TRBV29-1 and TRBJ2-1; TRBD2 is a possible D gene (6 bases). Germline loops: CDR1 SQVTM, CDR2 ANQGSEA. V was pared by 4 bases and J by 6 bases, with 16 bases between. The CDR3 has 14 amino acids. CDR3 DNA: TGCAGCGTTGGAGCGGGCCATAGGGGCAATGAGCAGTTCTTC. This encodes CSVGAGHRGNEQFF.

This clonotype was picked up many times. The rearrangement uses TRBV6-5 and TRBJ1-5, with D unresolved. V was trimmed by 4 bases and J by 3 bases, leaving 10 bases between them. This CDR3 contains 14 residues. Germline CDR1 reads MNHEY; CDR2 reads SVGAGI. CDR3 region: CASSFATVNQPQHF. DNA for the CDR3: TGTGCCAGCAGTTTCGCGACGGTCAATCAGCCCCAGCATTTT.

This clonotype was picked up many times. V gene TRBV30 combines with J gene TRBJ2-2, with 9 bases lining up with TRBD1. The CDR3 contains 14 residues. The germline CDR1 and CDR2 sequences are GTSNPN and SVGIG (reference sequence). V dropped 5 bases and J dropped 6; count of bases not matched to a gene: 7. In DNA, the CDR3 is TGTGCCTGGGGACGACAGGGGGGCCCCGGGGAGCTGTTTTTT. This encodes CAWGRQGGPGELFF. Full variable domain (remainder filled in from reference TRBV30 and TRBJ2-2): SQTIHQWPATLVQPVGSPLSLECTVEGTSNPNLYWYRQAAGRGLQLLFYSVGIGQISSEVPQNLSASRPQDRQFILSSKKLLLSDSGFYLCAWGRQGGPGELFFGEGSRLTVL.

The chain links TRBV20-1 to TRBJ1-5, with D tentatively TRBD1 (5 bases). From germline, CDR1 is DFQATT and CDR2 SNEGSKA (reference sequence). With 4 bases removed from V and 0 bases from J, the gap between germline ends came to 16 bases. This CDR3 region has 16 residues. This chain's CDR3 is CSANQGGSYSNQPQHF. CDR3 bases: TGCAGTGCTAATCAGGGAGGCAGTTATAGCAATCAGCCCCAGCATTTT.

This clonotype appeared a few times. The chain is built from TRBV10-2 and TRBJ2-7; tentative D call: TRBD2 (6 bases). Trimming shortened V by 3 bases and J by 2 bases, and 17 bases separated the two germline ends. Germline V gene data show CDR1 as WSHSY and CDR2 as SAAADI. CDR3 length: 16 amino acids. The CDR3 coding sequence is TGCGCCAGCAGTGATTTCCCCAAAGGGAGGACCTACGAGCAGTACTTC. It encodes CASSDFPKGRTYEQYF.

This clonotype has at least ten counts. The rearrangement uses TRBV7-2 and TRBJ2-6; D might be TRBD1 or TRBD2, each matching 5 bases. This CDR3 is built from 16 residues. V lost 5 bases, J lost 4 bases, and 15 bases lay in between. The germline V gene encodes CDR1 SGHTA and CDR2 FQGNSA. CDR3 DNA: TGTGCCAGCAGCCCGGGACCGACCATCGGGGCCAACGTCCTGACTTTC. Encoded protein: CASSPGPTIGANVLTF.

This clonotype was counted many times. This chain uses TRBV29-1 with TRBJ2-1; D remains unclear. Germline CDR1 and CDR2: SQVTM and ANQGSEA. V was trimmed by 7 bases and J by 4 bases, leaving 11 bases between them. This CDR3 contains 12 residues. The DNA of the CDR3 is TGCAGCGCGAAGGGTCTATACAATGAGCAGTTCTTC. Its protein product is CSAKGLYNEQFF.

As to this clonotype: This sequence may be a read error, since a much larger clone differs from it by one base. The chain has TRBV5-5 and TRBJ2-1; a possible D gene is TRBD2 (6 bases). CDR3 length: 12 amino acids. Germline V lookup: CDR1 SGHKS, CDR2 YYEKEE (reference sequence). Trimming removed 0 bases from V and 13 bases from J, with 11 bases in between. The CDR3 DNA reads as TGTGCCAGCAGCTTGGTCGGGGGAGATCAGTTCTTC. Translation: CASSLVGGDQFF.

As concerns this clonotype: With a much larger clone just one base away, this may be a read error. The gene calls are TRBV7-3 and TRBJ1-1; D is ambiguous. Per germline, CDR1 SGHTA and CDR2 FQGTGA. The CDR3 loop spans 14 amino acids. CDR3 in amino acids: CASGLEMRIAEAFF. The CDR3 region has the DNA TGTGCCAGCGGCTTAGAGATGAGGATCGCTGAAGCTTTCTTT. Full variable domain (remainder filled in from reference TRBV7-3 and TRBJ1-1): GAGVSQTPSNKVTEKGKYVELRCDPISGHTALYWYRQSLGQGPEFLIYFQGTGAADDSGLPNDRFFAVRPEGSVSTLKIQRTERGDSAVYLCASGLEMRIAEAFFGQGTRLTVV.

The sample holds many counts of this clonotype. The chain employs TRBV20-1 and TRBJ2-5; D is undetermined. The germline V gene has CDR1 DFQATT and CDR2 SNEGSKA (reference sequence). The CDR3 consists of 14 residues. Between the trimmed V and J ends, which lost 0 bases and 4 bases, there was a span of 12 bases. CDR3 in DNA: TGCAGTGCTAGAGATGGCAGGCTGGGAGAGACCCAGTACTTC. Protein product: CSARDGRLGETQYF.

This clonotype was detected only a few times. A much larger clone lies a single base off, so this may be a read error. CDR3 in amino acids: CASSQYRGTYEQYF. The DNA for the CDR3 is TGTGCCAGCAGCCAATACCGGGGCACCTACGAGCAGTACTTC. This chain connects TRBV7-9 to TRBJ2-7; either TRBD1 or TRBD2 may supply D (5 bases each). V dropped 5 bases and J dropped 2 bases, with 13 bases sitting between them. The germline gives CDR1 SEHNR, CDR2 FQNEAQ (reference sequence). The CDR3 is 14 amino acids.

This clonotype was picked up many times. V usage is TRBV6-5 and J usage is TRBJ1-1; 7 positions agree with TRBD1. This CDR3 spans 14 amino acids. Trimming at V came to 6 bases and at J to 4 bases, leaving 8 bases not matched to a gene. In germline, CDR1 is MNHEY, CDR2 SVGAGI. The CDR3 is CASSYDRASTEAFF. The CDR3 nucleotides are TGTGCCAGCAGCTACGACAGGGCAAGCACTGAAGCTTTCTTT.

As regards this clonotype: It may be a read error: a sequence one base away is much more abundant. The conserved closing phenylalanine or tryptophan is absent in this CDR3, likely reflecting a read error. The CDR3 here is CASSQNGNPNEKLFL. CDR3 DNA: TGTGCCAGCTCACAAAACGGGAACCCAAATGAAAAACTGTTTCTT. V and J are TRBV18 and TRBJ1-4; D call uncertain. Germline lookup yields CDR1 KGHSH and CDR2 LQKENI. V was shortened by 4 bases and J by 5 bases, with 14 bases between the two germline ends. The CDR3 is 15 amino acids.

This clonotype was observed a handful of times. The CDR3 is CAISEGFRGGGTEAFF. The CDR3 DNA is TGTGCCATCAGTGAGGGATTCAGGGGGGGGGGCACTGAAGCTTTCTTT. The gene calls are TRBV10-3 and TRBJ1-1, with 7 bases aligning to TRBD1. V lost 2 bases and J lost 4; bases outside the gene matches: 10. The V gene's germline CDR1 is ENHRY and CDR2 SYGVKD. This CDR3 has 16 amino acids.

This clonotype was observed at least ten times. The rearrangement links TRBV30 to TRBJ1-2; 12 bases are shared with TRBD1. V dropped 2 bases and J dropped 6; count of bases not matched to a gene: 4. The CDR3 covers 14 residues. Per germline, CDR1 GTSNPN and CDR2 SVGIG (reference sequence). CDR3 protein: CAWSSGQGANGYTF. The CDR3 DNA sequence: TGTGCCTGGAGTTCGGGACAGGGGGCAAATGGCTACACCTTC.